Listed below are T cell receptor beta chains from one sample, sequenced in a study of blood T cell repertoires in COVID-19. Generated by immunoSEQ multiplex PCR, the TCRdb table keeps only in-frame clones and is missing some. The sample holds about 72,000 clones, 88% seen once. Sequencing used peripheral blood. These receptors all stem from a man aged 50-60 years with acute or convalescent COVID-19. CDR3s include the opening cysteine and the closing phenylalanine or tryptophan. D genes are given only for firm matches. A clone size is listed for some rows: how often the clone was seen (once, few, many), or a class if it is expanded.

size: NA; J: TRBJ1-4; D: NA; V: TRBV5-5; DNA: TGTGCCAGCAGCTTGTTTGGGGGCGGAGAGGAAAAACTGTTTTTT; CDR3: CASSLFGGGEEKLFF
size: NA; J: TRBJ2-7; D: NA; V: TRBV7-9; DNA: TGTGCCAGCAGCTTTTCCAGGGGCGGGTACGAGCAGTACTTC; CDR3: CASSFSRGGYEQYF
size: NA; J: TRBJ2-2; D: TRBD1; V: TRBV30; DNA: TGTGCCTGGGGACAGGGATTAACCGGGGAGCTGTTTTTT; CDR3: CAWGQGLTGELFF
size: once; J: TRBJ1-4; D: NA; V: TRBV19; DNA: TGTGCCATCCCACAGCCCGCAACTAATGAAAAACTGTTTTTT; CDR3: CAIPQPATNEKLFF
size: once; J: TRBJ1-2; D: TRBD1; V: TRBV7-8; DNA: TGTGCCAGCAGCCAGGACAGGGGGAACTATGGCTACACCTTC; CDR3: CASSQDRGNYGYTF
size: NA; J: TRBJ2-2; D: NA; V: TRBV5-6; DNA: TGTGCCAGCAGCTTGCGGGGGGCTGGTGTTACCGGGGAGCTGTTTTTT; CDR3: CASSLRGAGVTGELFF
size: NA; J: TRBJ2-3; D: NA; V: TRBV3-1/TRBV3-2; DNA: TGTGCCAGCAGCCACCTTTCCGGAGATACGCAGTATTTT; CDR3: CASSHLSGDTQYF
size: NA; J: TRBJ1-5; D: NA; V: TRBV28; DNA: TGTGCCAGCAGATACGTAGGGGGCAATCAGCCCCAGCATTTT; CDR3: CASRYVGGNQPQHF
size: NA; J: TRBJ1-1; D: TRBD1; V: TRBV5-1; DNA: TGCGCCAGCAGCTTGGCCGGGACAGGGGGTCACCAAGAAGCTTTCTTT; CDR3: CASSLAGTGGHQEAFF
size: NA; J: TRBJ1-1; D: NA; V: TRBV5-8; DNA: TGTGCCAGCAGCGTTACAGGGTTACATGACCGCGCTGAAGCTTTCTTT; CDR3: CASSVTGLHDRAEAFF
size: NA; J: TRBJ2-7; D: TRBD1; V: TRBV7-8; DNA: TGTGCCAGCAGCGGGACAGGGGTAATCGAGCAGTACTTC; CDR3: CASSGTGVIEQYF
size: NA; J: TRBJ2-7; D: TRBD1; V: TRBV29-1; DNA: TGCAGCGTTCCTCCACTTAGGGGGCCCCCCTACGAGCAGTACTTC; CDR3: CSVPPLRGPPYEQYF
size: NA; J: TRBJ1-3; D: TRBD1; V: TRBV12-5; DNA: TGTGCTAGTGGTTTGCCCTACCTCACAGGGGGCCCTGGAAACACCATATATTTT; CDR3: CASGLPYLTGGPGNTIYF
size: NA; J: TRBJ1-3; D: TRBD1; V: TRBV6-5; DNA: TGTGCCAGCAGAGGGACAGGCTCTGGAAACACCATATATTTT; CDR3: CASRGTGSGNTIYF
size: NA; J: TRBJ2-7; D: TRBD1; V: TRBV10-2; DNA: TGCGCCAGCAGTGAGAGACAGGGGTGGGAGCAGTACTTC; CDR3: CASSERQGWEQYF
size: NA; J: TRBJ1-5; D: NA; V: TRBV9; DNA: TGTGCCAGCAGCGTATCCGGGGGTAGCAATCAGCCCCAGCATTTT; CDR3: CASSVSGGSNQPQHF
size: once; J: TRBJ1-1; D: TRBD1; V: TRBV19; DNA: TGTGCCAGTAGGGTACAGGGGGCCCTTTCTGAAGCTTTCTTT; CDR3: CASRVQGALSEAFF
size: once; J: TRBJ2-5; D: NA; V: TRBV7-9; DNA: TGTGCCAGCAGAACCGACAATGCCCAAGAGACCCAGTACTTC; CDR3: CASRTDNAQETQYF
size: NA; J: TRBJ1-2; D: TRBD1; V: TRBV9; DNA: TGTGCCAGCAGCACCCAGGGGGCCTACGGCTACACCTTC; CDR3: CASSTQGAYGYTF
size: NA; J: TRBJ1-2; D: TRBD1; V: TRBV14; DNA: TGTGCCAGCGGACGGACAGGGGATTATGGCTACACCTTC; CDR3: CASGRTGDYGYTF
size: NA; J: TRBJ2-7; D: NA; V: TRBV19; DNA: TGTGCCAGTAGTCCGAGGACTGGCTACGAGCAGTACTTC; CDR3: CASSPRTGYEQYF
size: NA; J: TRBJ1-1; D: NA; V: TRBV12-5; DNA: TGTGCTAGTGGTTTGGCGGAGTCATGGGAGTATGACACTGAAGCTTTCTTT; CDR3: CASGLAESWEYDTEAFF
size: NA; J: TRBJ2-2; D: NA; V: TRBV24-1; DNA: TGTGCCACCAGTGACAACAGGGCCCCCAACACCGGGGAGCTGTTTTTT; CDR3: CATSDNRAPNTGELFF
size: NA; J: TRBJ2-5; D: NA; V: TRBV14; DNA: TGTGCCAGCAGCCTCGGGTTTGTGATTGGTGAGACCCAGTACTTC; CDR3: CASSLGFVIGETQYF
size: NA; J: TRBJ1-5; D: TRBD1; V: TRBV7-2; DNA: TGTGCCAGCAGCCTCCGGGACAGGCTTTACAATCAGCCCCAGCATTTT; CDR3: CASSLRDRLYNQPQHF
size: NA; J: TRBJ2-1; D: NA; V: TRBV4-1; DNA: TGCGCCAGCAGCCAACAGGGAAATGAGCAGTTCTTC; CDR3: CASSQQGNEQFF
size: NA; J: TRBJ1-6; D: TRBD1; V: TRBV18; DNA: TGTGCCAGCTCACCACGGACAGGAGGACCGAATTCACCCCTCCACTTT; CDR3: CASSPRTGGPNSPLHF
size: NA; J: TRBJ2-3; D: TRBD2; V: TRBV27; DNA: TGTGCCAGCAGTCTTAAGGGGACTAGAACAGATACGCAGTATTTT; CDR3: CASSLKGTRTDTQYF
size: few; J: TRBJ1-6; D: NA; V: TRBV7-2; DNA: TGTGCCAGCAGCGCGGCGGGGAATTCACCCCTCCACTTT; CDR3: CASSAAGNSPLHF
size: once; J: TRBJ2-7; D: TRBD2; V: TRBV7-9; DNA: TGTGCCAGCAGCTCTAGCGGGGGGGCTCACCCCACCGAGCAGTACTTC; CDR3: CASSSSGGAHPTEQYF
size: NA; J: TRBJ2-7; D: NA; V: TRBV7-8; DNA: TGTGCCAGCAGCTTAGCGTTGACAGAGCAGTACTTC; CDR3: CASSLALTEQYF
size: NA; J: TRBJ1-4; D: NA; V: TRBV5-1; DNA: TGCGCCAGCAGCCCGGGTCATACTAATGAAAAACTGTTTTTT; CDR3: CASSPGHTNEKLFF
size: NA; J: TRBJ1-2; D: TRBD1; V: TRBV4-1; DNA: TGCGCCAGCAGCCAACAGACAGGGTTCGACTATGGCTACACCTTC; CDR3: CASSQQTGFDYGYTF
size: NA; J: TRBJ1-6; D: NA; V: TRBV27; DNA: TGTGCCAGCAGTTTCTCCAGGGGCTATAATTCACCCCTCCACTTT; CDR3: CASSFSRGYNSPLHF
size: NA; J: TRBJ2-7; D: NA; V: TRBV6-5; DNA: TGTGCCAGCAGTTACTCGGCGGGGGACACCTACGAGCAGTACTTC; CDR3: CASSYSAGDTYEQYF
size: NA; J: TRBJ1-2; D: NA; V: TRBV10-3; DNA: TGTGCCAGCGTTCCGGGACTCAACTATGGCTACACCTTC; CDR3: CASVPGLNYGYTF
size: once; J: TRBJ2-2; D: TRBD2; V: TRBV24-1; DNA: TGTGCCACCAGTGACCCGACTAGCGGGGGACGGACCGGGGAGCTGTTTTTT; CDR3: CATSDPTSGGRTGELFF
size: NA; J: TRBJ1-2; D: TRBD1; V: TRBV2; DNA: TGTGCCAGCAGTGCAGGGACAGGTTTCTATGGCTACACCTTC; CDR3: CASSAGTGFYGYTF
size: NA; J: TRBJ2-7; D: NA; V: TRBV3-1/TRBV3-2; DNA: TGTGCCAGCAGCCGACAAAGGGGGAGCGAGCAGTACTTC; CDR3: CASSRQRGSEQYF
size: NA; J: TRBJ1-5; D: TRBD1; V: TRBV30; DNA: TGTGCCTGGAGTGTGAACAGGGGCCCTCAGCCCCAGCATTTT; CDR3: CAWSVNRGPQPQHF
size: few; J: TRBJ1-5; D: NA; V: TRBV7-9; DNA: TGTGCCAGCAGCTTAGGTCAGGGTGGGCAGCCCCAGCATTTT; CDR3: CASSLGQGGQPQHF
size: NA; J: TRBJ1-1; D: TRBD1; V: TRBV27; DNA: TGTGCCAGCAGTGCACCCGGGACAGGGTTGGGTACTGAAGCTTTCTTT; CDR3: CASSAPGTGLGTEAFF
size: few; J: TRBJ2-2; D: TRBD1; V: TRBV5-1; DNA: TGCGCCAGCAGCTTGGGGGCCCCAGGGGGCCGAGCAGGGGAGCTGTTTTTT; CDR3: CASSLGAPGGRAGELFF
size: NA; J: TRBJ2-4; D: TRBD2; V: TRBV5-8; DNA: TGTGCCAGCAGCCCTGCCCCAGCGGGGGTTGGAGACATTCAGTACTTC; CDR3: CASSPAPAGVGDIQYF
size: once; J: TRBJ2-1; D: TRBD1; V: TRBV3-1/TRBV3-2; DNA: TGTGCCAGCAGCCGGACAGGGGATGAGCAGTTCTTC; CDR3: CASSRTGDEQFF
size: once; J: TRBJ1-4; D: NA; V: TRBV6-1; DNA: TGTGCCAGCAGTGAACAGGGATCGGCTAATGAAAAACTGTTTTTT; CDR3: CASSEQGSANEKLFF